Listed below are T cell receptor beta chains from one sample, sequenced in a study of T cell repertoires in aging, cancer and after chemotherapy. MiXCR, run by TCRdb on the multiplex PCR reads, gives a single entry per CDR3 protein. Of some 910 distinct CDR3 sequences in the sample, roughly 21% were seen once. Sequencing input: blood. These TCRs come from a human donor with a blood cancer. The CDR3 runs from the conserved cysteine through the conserved F or W. Fields, in order: V gene, J gene, D gene, CDR3 protein. A D gene is named only where the DNA matches it firmly.

>TRBV18|TRBJ2-3|TRBD2
CASSPPTAGGGTDTQYF
>TRBV6-5|TRBJ1-6|-
CASSETGASGYSPLHF
>TRBV29-1|TRBJ1-1|-
CSVPRRGFATEAFF
>TRBV7-9|TRBJ1-2|-
CASSPNRADGYTF
>TRBV9|TRBJ2-3|-
CASSGGGAHTDTQYF
>TRBV5-1|TRBJ2-6|-
CASSTGPSGANVLTF
>TRBV11-3|TRBJ1-3|-
CASSLTGATIYF
>TRBV4-1|TRBJ1-1|-
CASSQERQVHTEAFF
>TRBV4-3|TRBJ2-1|-
CASSATPGEQFF
>TRBV18|TRBJ1-4|-
CASSPTNEKLFF
>TRBV29-1|TRBJ2-7|TRBD2
CSVVVAGVNEQYF
>TRBV18|TRBJ1-5|-
CASSPGGNQPQHF
>TRBV12-3/TRBV12-4|TRBJ2-2|-
CASGAPPGELFF
>TRBV7-9|TRBJ2-5|-
CASSLLGGRPEETQYF
>TRBV27|TRBJ1-1|-
CASSMGSRPHTEAFF
>TRBV9|TRBJ2-1|-
CASSVGSAPYNEQFF
>TRBV10-3|TRBJ2-5|TRBD2
CAISGTSGRQSAETQYF